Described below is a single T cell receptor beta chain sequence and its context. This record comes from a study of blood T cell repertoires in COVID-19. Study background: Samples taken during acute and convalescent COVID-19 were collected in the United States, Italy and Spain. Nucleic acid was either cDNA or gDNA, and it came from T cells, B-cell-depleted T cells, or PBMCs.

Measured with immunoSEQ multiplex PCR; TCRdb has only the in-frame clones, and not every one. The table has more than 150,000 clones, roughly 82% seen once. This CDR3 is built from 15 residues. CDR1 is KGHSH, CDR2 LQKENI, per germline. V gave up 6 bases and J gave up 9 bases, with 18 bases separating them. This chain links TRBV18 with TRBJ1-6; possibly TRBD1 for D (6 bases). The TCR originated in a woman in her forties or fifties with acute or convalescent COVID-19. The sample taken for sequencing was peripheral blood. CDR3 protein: CASSDSNILGSPLHF. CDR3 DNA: TGTGCCAGCTCGGACAGTAACATCTTAGGTTCACCCCTCCACTTT. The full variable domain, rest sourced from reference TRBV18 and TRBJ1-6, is NAGVMQNPRHLVRRRGQEARLRCSPMKGHSHVYWYRQLPEEGLKFMVYLQKENIIDESGMPKERFSAEFPKEGPSILRIQQVVRGDSAAYFCASSDSNILGSPLHFGNGTRLTVT.